These T cell receptor beta chains were read from a single sample in a study of cytomegalovirus exposure and HLA in healthy donors. Using immunoSEQ multiplex PCR, the repertoire was profiled, and TCRdb retains in-frame clones only, with some absent. Reported are 140,000 to 150,000 clones; the ten largest clones contain 1.5% to 2%. Sequencing was performed on PBMCs. The receptors were gathered from a woman aged 45-60 years in good health and CMV-seronegative. Each CDR3 is given with its conserved first and last residue. D genes are given only for firm matches.

d_gene: NA
v_gene: TRBV6-5
j_gene: TRBJ2-2
CDR3aa: CASSRQVNTGELFF
CDR3nt: TGTGCCAGCAGTCGACAGGTGAACACCGGGGAGCTGTTTTTT

d_gene: NA
v_gene: TRBV27
j_gene: TRBJ1-1
CDR3aa: CASSFIPPGGNTEAFF
CDR3nt: TGTGCCAGCAGTTTCATACCCCCCGGGGGGAACACTGAAGCTTTCTTT

d_gene: NA
v_gene: TRBV5-1
j_gene: TRBJ1-4
CDR3aa: CASSFGSGGGKLFF
CDR3nt: TGCGCCAGCAGCTTCGGGTCAGGAGGAGGAAAACTGTTTTTT

d_gene: TRBD1
v_gene: TRBV5-5
j_gene: TRBJ1-2
CDR3aa: CASRPGQGAAYGYTF
CDR3nt: TGTGCCAGCAGACCTGGACAGGGGGCGGCCTATGGCTACACCTTC

d_gene: NA
v_gene: TRBV19
j_gene: TRBJ2-3
CDR3aa: CASSTLQAGRDADTQYF
CDR3nt: TGTGCCAGTAGTACCCTCCAGGCCGGGAGAGACGCAGATACGCAGTATTTT

d_gene: TRBD1
v_gene: TRBV7-9
j_gene: TRBJ1-1
CDR3aa: CASSPPGGDVEAFF
CDR3nt: TGTGCCAGCAGCCCCCCAGGGGGAGACGTTGAAGCTTTCTTT

d_gene: NA
v_gene: TRBV18
j_gene: TRBJ1-1
CDR3aa: CASSPPVLNTEAFF
CDR3nt: TGTGCCAGCTCACCACCTGTACTAAACACTGAAGCTTTCTTT

d_gene: NA
v_gene: TRBV5-1
j_gene: TRBJ1-4
CDR3aa: CASTPGGGTNEKLFF
CDR3nt: TGCGCCAGCACGCCAGGCGGGGGGACTAATGAAAAACTGTTTTTT

d_gene: NA
v_gene: TRBV4-1
j_gene: TRBJ1-6
CDR3aa: CASRHRESSYNSPLHF
CDR3nt: TGCGCCAGCAGACACAGGGAGAGCTCCTATAATTCACCCCTCCACTTT

d_gene: TRBD2
v_gene: TRBV4-2
j_gene: TRBJ2-7
CDR3aa: CASSQEGRGVSYEQYF
CDR3nt: TGTGCCAGCAGCCAAGAGGGGCGGGGGGTCTCCTACGAGCAGTACTTC

d_gene: NA
v_gene: TRBV11-2
j_gene: TRBJ2-7
CDR3aa: CASSLGASGGSYEQYF
CDR3nt: TGTGCCAGCAGCTTAGGAGCGTCAGGAGGTTCCTACGAGCAGTACTTC

d_gene: TRBD2
v_gene: TRBV5-1
j_gene: TRBJ2-5
CDR3aa: CASSPGLAGQETQYF
CDR3nt: TGCGCCAGCAGTCCTGGACTAGCGGGGCAAGAGACCCAGTACTTC

d_gene: TRBD2
v_gene: TRBV7-9
j_gene: TRBJ2-1
CDR3aa: CASSGRTSGRGNEQFF
CDR3nt: TGTGCCAGCAGCGGCAGGACTAGCGGGAGAGGGAATGAGCAGTTCTTC

d_gene: TRBD1
v_gene: TRBV5-6
j_gene: TRBJ1-3
CDR3aa: CASSTPGGYSGNTIYF
CDR3nt: TGTGCCAGCAGCACCCCAGGGGGGTACTCTGGAAACACCATATATTTT

d_gene: TRBD2
v_gene: TRBV11-3
j_gene: TRBJ2-7
CDR3aa: CASSLRSGDAYEQYF
CDR3nt: TGTGCCAGCAGCTTGAGAAGCGGGGACGCCTACGAGCAGTACTTC

d_gene: NA
v_gene: TRBV5-1
j_gene: TRBJ1-5
CDR3aa: CASSLGDSQPQHF
CDR3nt: TGCGCCAGCAGCTTGGGAGATTCGCAGCCCCAGCATTTT

d_gene: TRBD1
v_gene: TRBV28
j_gene: TRBJ1-1
CDR3aa: CASSPDRGTEAFF
CDR3nt: TGTGCCAGCAGTCCCGACAGGGGCACTGAAGCTTTCTTT

d_gene: TRBD1
v_gene: TRBV6-6
j_gene: TRBJ1-2
CDR3aa: CASRNRGNYGYPF
CDR3nt: TGTGCCAGCAGGAACAGGGGAAACTATGGCTACCCCTTC

d_gene: TRBD1
v_gene: TRBV6-5
j_gene: TRBJ1-2
CDR3aa: CASSTGGYGYTF
CDR3nt: TGTGCCAGCAGTACAGGGGGCTATGGCTACACCTTC

d_gene: NA
v_gene: TRBV19
j_gene: TRBJ2-3
CDR3aa: CASSWSGATDTQYF
CDR3nt: TGTGCCAGTAGTTGGTCAGGTGCCACAGATACGCAGTATTTT

d_gene: NA
v_gene: TRBV4-2
j_gene: TRBJ2-1
CDR3aa: CASSQGEVDEQFF
CDR3nt: TGTGCCAGCAGCCAGGGGGAGGTCGATGAGCAGTTCTTC

d_gene: NA
v_gene: TRBV7-2
j_gene: TRBJ2-5
CDR3aa: CASSFQGGGETQYF
CDR3nt: TGTGCCAGCAGCTTTCAAGGGGGGGGAGAGACCCAGTACTTC

d_gene: NA
v_gene: TRBV19
j_gene: TRBJ1-2
CDR3aa: CASSITWFGYTF
CDR3nt: TGTGCCAGTAGTATAACATGGTTTGGCTACACCTTC

d_gene: TRBD2
v_gene: TRBV2
j_gene: TRBJ2-7
CDR3aa: CASRRGITSGNYEQYF
CDR3nt: TGTGCCAGCAGGCGAGGGATTACTAGCGGGAATTACGAGCAGTACTTC

d_gene: NA
v_gene: TRBV5-5
j_gene: TRBJ1-5
CDR3aa: CASSPRVDQPQHF
CDR3nt: TGTGCCAGCAGCCCACGGGTGGATCAGCCCCAGCATTTT

d_gene: NA
v_gene: TRBV25-1
j_gene: TRBJ2-5
CDR3aa: CASSDIFGHQETQYF
CDR3nt: TGTGCCAGCAGTGATATCTTTGGGCACCAAGAGACCCAGTACTTC

d_gene: NA
v_gene: TRBV28
j_gene: TRBJ2-6
CDR3aa: CASSLRNSGANVLTF
CDR3nt: TGTGCCAGCAGTTTGAGGAACTCTGGGGCCAACGTCCTGACTTTC

d_gene: NA
v_gene: TRBV4-1
j_gene: TRBJ1-2
CDR3aa: CASSQGTSDGYTF
CDR3nt: TGCGCCAGTAGCCAAGGGACAAGCGATGGCTACACCTTC

d_gene: TRBD1
v_gene: TRBV5-1
j_gene: TRBJ1-1
CDR3aa: CASSGGDRGLSEAFF
CDR3nt: TGCGCCAGCAGCGGGGGGGACAGGGGGCTGAGTGAAGCTTTCTTT

d_gene: NA
v_gene: TRBV20-1
j_gene: TRBJ2-7
CDR3aa: CSGVASYEQYF
CDR3nt: TGCAGTGGAGTTGCCTCCTACGAGCAGTACTTC

d_gene: TRBD2
v_gene: TRBV28
j_gene: TRBJ2-1
CDR3aa: CASRPLVTSGRGGEQFF
CDR3nt: TGTGCCAGCAGGCCCCTCGTAACTAGCGGGAGGGGGGGTGAGCAGTTCTTC

d_gene: NA
v_gene: TRBV4-2
j_gene: TRBJ2-5
CDR3aa: CASSQAALEPQYF
CDR3nt: TGTGCCAGCAGCCAAGCCGCGTTGGAGCCCCAGTACTTC

d_gene: NA
v_gene: TRBV18
j_gene: TRBJ1-3
CDR3aa: CASSPEQGAGNTIYF
CDR3nt: TGTGCCAGCTCACCTGAACAGGGTGCGGGTAACACCATATATTTT

d_gene: TRBD2
v_gene: TRBV5-1
j_gene: TRBJ2-2
CDR3aa: CASSLGGYNTGELFF
CDR3nt: TGCGCCAGCAGCCTCGGGGGGTACAACACCGGGGAGCTGTTTTTT

d_gene: NA
v_gene: TRBV19
j_gene: TRBJ2-1
CDR3aa: CASSAYNEQFF
CDR3nt: TGTGCCAGTAGCGCCTACAATGAGCAGTTCTTC

d_gene: NA
v_gene: TRBV4-1
j_gene: TRBJ2-7
CDR3aa: CASSKGGLGYEQYF
CDR3nt: TGCGCCAGCAGCAAGGGGGGGCTGGGCTACGAGCAGTACTTC

d_gene: NA
v_gene: TRBV5-1
j_gene: TRBJ2-2
CDR3aa: CASSLDRANTGELFF
CDR3nt: TGCGCCAGCAGCTTGGACAGGGCGAACACCGGGGAGCTGTTTTTT

d_gene: TRBD2
v_gene: TRBV28
j_gene: TRBJ2-7
CDR3aa: CASSLLGEAAGFYEQYF
CDR3nt: TGTGCCAGCAGTTTATTAGGGGAGGCAGCGGGGTTCTACGAGCAGTACTTC

d_gene: NA
v_gene: TRBV5-6
j_gene: TRBJ1-2
CDR3aa: CASSFIPGDGYTF
CDR3nt: TGTGCCAGCAGCTTCATTCCAGGGGACGGCTACACCTTC

d_gene: NA
v_gene: TRBV6-1
j_gene: TRBJ2-7
CDR3aa: CASTSQGSYEQYF
CDR3nt: TGTGCCAGCACCTCACAGGGATCGTACGAGCAGTACTTC

d_gene: TRBD2
v_gene: TRBV4-1
j_gene: TRBJ2-7
CDR3aa: CASSAPGTSGGYEQYF
CDR3nt: TGCGCCAGCAGCGCACCCGGGACTAGCGGGGGGTACGAGCAGTACTTC

d_gene: NA
v_gene: TRBV10-3
j_gene: TRBJ1-6
CDR3aa: CAISQNTGRQDNSPLHF
CDR3nt: TGTGCCATCAGTCAAAATACAGGGAGACAGGATAATTCACCCCTCCACTTT

d_gene: NA
v_gene: TRBV7-8
j_gene: TRBJ1-1
CDR3aa: CASRATGFSTEAFF
CDR3nt: TGTGCCAGCAGAGCTACAGGATTCAGCACTGAAGCTTTCTTT

d_gene: TRBD1
v_gene: TRBV6-5
j_gene: TRBJ2-2
CDR3aa: CASSYESRGRPGELFF
CDR3nt: TGTGCCAGCAGTTACGAGTCCAGGGGGCGACCCGGGGAGCTGTTTTTT

d_gene: NA
v_gene: TRBV6-5
j_gene: TRBJ1-2
CDR3aa: CASSYVGVSYGYTF
CDR3nt: TGTGCCAGCAGTTACGTCGGGGTCTCCTATGGCTACACCTTC

d_gene: TRBD2
v_gene: TRBV27
j_gene: TRBJ2-5
CDR3aa: CASSSLAGVETQYF
CDR3nt: TGTGCCAGCAGTTCACTAGCGGGTGTAGAGACCCAGTACTTC

d_gene: NA
v_gene: TRBV30
j_gene: TRBJ2-1
CDR3aa: CAWGDGTYNEQFF
CDR3nt: TGTGCCTGGGGGGATGGGACTTACAATGAGCAGTTCTTC

d_gene: TRBD1
v_gene: TRBV18
j_gene: TRBJ1-3
CDR3aa: CASSPPGTGGEGTIYF
CDR3nt: TGTGCCAGCTCACCACCGGGGACAGGGGGCGAAGGCACCATATATTTT

d_gene: TRBD1
v_gene: TRBV7-8
j_gene: TRBJ2-7
CDR3aa: CASSLAAGQGAPRVVYEQYF
CDR3nt: TGTGCCAGCAGCTTAGCAGCGGGACAGGGGGCGCCAAGGGTGGTCTACGAGCAGTACTTC

d_gene: TRBD1
v_gene: TRBV19
j_gene: TRBJ1-1
CDR3aa: CASSSRTGGNAEAFF
CDR3nt: TGTGCCAGTAGTTCTCGGACAGGGGGCAACGCTGAAGCTTTCTTT